Listed here is a single T cell receptor (beta chain). The clone's antigen remains unknown. Qualities for individual bases were not recorded, and no much larger clone is one base off. This entry belongs to a study of technical replicates of blood from a few donors (dated by TCRdb to between 2016 and 2019). Library method: the immunoSEQ multiplex PCR assay. The table was pulled from immuneACCESS by TCRdb, which kept in-frame rearrangements only. Such tables lose some clones; where checked, under half of the loss comes from unresolved V genes, and the rest has no known cause. This sample is represented by about 74,000 clones; over 75% of them were singletons. The biggest ten clones account for 0.35% to 0.5% of the sample. Relative to germline, V is 2 bases shorter and J is 4 bases shorter, with 15 bases between their ends. The CDR1 and CDR2 encoded by the germline V gene are KGHSH and LQKENI. The cysteine opens and the phenylalanine closes a CDR3 of 16 amino acids. CDR3 DNA is the only sequence kept; it has 48 bases, read in frame from the first base.

This TCR was sampled from a human donor in good health. The chain links TRBV18 with TRBJ1-5; tentative D gene TRBD1, with 5 bases matching. The sequenced sample consisted of T cells isolated from PBMCs. The CDR3 sequence is CASSPDWQGGNQPQHF. The sequenced DNA is TGTGCCAGCTCACCAGATTGGCAGGGTGGTAATCAGCCCCAGCATTTT.